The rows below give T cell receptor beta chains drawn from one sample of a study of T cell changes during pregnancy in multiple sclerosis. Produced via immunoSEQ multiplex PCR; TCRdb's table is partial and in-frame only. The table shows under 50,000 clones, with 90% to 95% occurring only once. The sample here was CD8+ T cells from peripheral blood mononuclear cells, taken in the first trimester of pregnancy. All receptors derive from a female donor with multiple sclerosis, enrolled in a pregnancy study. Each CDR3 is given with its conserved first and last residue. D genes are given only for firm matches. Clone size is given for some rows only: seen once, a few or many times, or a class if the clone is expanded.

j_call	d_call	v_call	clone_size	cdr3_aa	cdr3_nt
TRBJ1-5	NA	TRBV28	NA	CASSPDSSNQPQHF	TGTGCCAGCAGCCCGGACAGTAGCAATCAGCCCCAGCATTTT
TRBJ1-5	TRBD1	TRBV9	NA	CASSQGQGAEWTQHF	TGTGCCAGCAGCCAAGGACAGGGGGCCGAATGGACCCAGCATTTT
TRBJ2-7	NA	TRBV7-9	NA	CASSPDYSYEQYF	TGTGCCAGCAGCCCCGACTACTCCTACGAGCAGTACTTC
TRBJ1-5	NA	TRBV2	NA	CASSPRGGINQPQHF	TGTGCCAGCAGTCCCAGGGGAGGGATAAATCAGCCCCAGCATTTT
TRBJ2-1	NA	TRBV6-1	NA	CASSPGLYNEQFF	TGTGCCAGCAGCCCGGGTCTCTACAATGAGCAGTTCTTC
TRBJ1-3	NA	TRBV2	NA	CASRQGFGNTIYF	TGTGCCAGCAGACAGGGATTTGGAAACACCATATATTTT
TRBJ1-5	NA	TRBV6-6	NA	CASSPGTGGQPQHF	TGTGCCAGCAGTCCCGGGACCGGGGGGCAGCCCCAGCATTTT
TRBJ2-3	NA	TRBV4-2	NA	CASSRGPTDTQYF	TGTGCCAGCAGCCGGGGGCCTACCGATACGCAGTATTTT
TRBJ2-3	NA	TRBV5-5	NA	CASSFKPPRPGTDTQYF	TGTGCCAGCAGCTTTAAACCCCCGAGGCCAGGCACAGATACGCAGTATTTT
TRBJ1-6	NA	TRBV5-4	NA	CASSLKQGFDSPLHF	TGTGCCAGCAGCTTGAAACAGGGTTTTGATTCACCCCTCCACTTT
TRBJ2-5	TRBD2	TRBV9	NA	CASSAQGLAGETQYF	TGTGCCAGCAGCGCCCAGGGACTAGCGGGGGAGACCCAGTACTTC
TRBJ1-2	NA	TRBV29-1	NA	CSVEDRTAGGAYGYTF	TGCAGCGTTGAAGATCGAACAGCAGGAGGGGCCTATGGCTACACCTTC
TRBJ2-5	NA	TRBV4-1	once	CASSQEGHMYQETQYF	TGCGCCAGCAGCCAAGAAGGACATATGTACCAAGAGACCCAGTACTTC
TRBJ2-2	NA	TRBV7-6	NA	CASSLRLDVVSTGELFF	TGTGCCAGCAGCTTAAGACTAGACGTAGTGAGCACCGGGGAGCTGTTTTTT
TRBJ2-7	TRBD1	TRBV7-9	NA	CASSLVSGQDEQYF	TGTGCCAGCAGCTTAGTCTCGGGACAGGACGAGCAGTACTTC
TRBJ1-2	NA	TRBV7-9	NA	CASSSTRRANYGYTF	TGTGCCAGCAGCTCTACCCGCCGAGCTAACTATGGCTACACCTTC
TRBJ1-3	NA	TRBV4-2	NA	CASSQAGISGNTIYF	TGTGCCAGCAGCCAAGCGGGGATCTCTGGAAACACCATATATTTT
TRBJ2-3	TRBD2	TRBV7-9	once	CASSFPGTSGRASDTQYF	TGTGCCAGCAGCTTCCCCGGGACTAGCGGGAGGGCCAGTGATACGCAGTATTTT
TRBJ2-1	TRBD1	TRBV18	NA	CASTEDVGQGFYNEQFF	TGTGCCAGCACCGAGGATGTAGGACAGGGATTCTACAATGAGCAGTTCTTC
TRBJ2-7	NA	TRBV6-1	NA	CATGYEQYF	TGTGCCACGGGGTACGAGCAGTACTTC
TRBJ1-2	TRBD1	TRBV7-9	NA	CASSPVRGQGNFDYGYTF	TGTGCCAGCAGTCCCGTTAGAGGACAGGGAAACTTTGACTATGGCTACACCTTC
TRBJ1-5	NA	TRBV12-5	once	CASGLWLTGFEPQHF	TGTGCTAGTGGTTTGTGGCTCACAGGGTTTGAGCCCCAGCATTTT
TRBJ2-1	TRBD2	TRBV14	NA	CASSQKAGGYQDEQFF	TGTGCCAGCAGCCAGAAAGCGGGGGGTTATCAGGATGAGCAGTTCTTC
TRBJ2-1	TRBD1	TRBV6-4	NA	CASSDAKGGFNEQFF	TGTGCCAGCAGTGACGCGAAAGGGGGCTTCAATGAGCAGTTCTTC
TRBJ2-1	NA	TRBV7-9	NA	CASSLTDYNEQFF	TGTGCCAGCAGCCTGACAGATTACAATGAGCAGTTCTTC
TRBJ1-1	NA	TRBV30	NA	CAWSTTGRQAFF	TGTGCCTGGAGTACCACCGGGAGGCAAGCTTTCTTT
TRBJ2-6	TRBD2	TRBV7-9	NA	CASSWAGGGTGANVLTF	TGTGCCAGCAGCTGGGCGGGAGGGGGAACCGGGGCCAACGTCCTGACTTTC
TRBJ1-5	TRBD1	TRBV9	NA	CASSVGDRGREPQHF	TGTGCCAGCAGCGTAGGCGACAGGGGGCGTGAGCCCCAGCATTTT
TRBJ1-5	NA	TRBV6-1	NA	CASRDPWENQPQHF	TGTGCCAGCAGAGACCCATGGGAGAATCAGCCCCAGCATTTT
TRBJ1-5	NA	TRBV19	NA	CASSRGTSQPQHF	TGTGCCAGTAGTCGGGGGACTTCGCAGCCCCAGCATTTT
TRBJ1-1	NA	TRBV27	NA	CAVGPLDTEAFF	TGTGCCGTTGGCCCCTTGGACACTGAAGCTTTCTTT
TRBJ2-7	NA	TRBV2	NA	CASSPTGYEQYF	TGTGCCAGCAGTCCTACAGGCTACGAGCAGTACTTC
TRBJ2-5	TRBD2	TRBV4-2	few	CASSQERGGQETQYF	TGTGCCAGCAGCCAAGAGCGGGGGGGCCAAGAGACCCAGTACTTC
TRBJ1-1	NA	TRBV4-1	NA	CASSPTVSNTEAFF	TGCGCCAGCAGCCCGACAGTCTCGAACACTGAAGCTTTCTTT
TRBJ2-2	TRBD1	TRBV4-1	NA	CASSQHLGQGRSGELFF	TGCGCCAGCAGCCAACATCTCGGACAGGGGAGATCCGGGGAGCTGTTTTTT
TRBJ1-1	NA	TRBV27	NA	CASSLTGSGTEAFF	TGTGCCAGCAGTTTAACAGGGTCGGGGACTGAAGCTTTCTTT
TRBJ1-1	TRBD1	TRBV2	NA	CASSVGTGWGVGGTEAFF	TGTGCCAGCAGTGTGGGGACAGGGTGGGGGGTCGGGGGAACTGAAGCTTTCTTT
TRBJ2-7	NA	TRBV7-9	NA	CASSSERSSYEQYF	TGTGCCAGCAGCTCAGAGCGGAGCTCCTACGAGCAGTACTTC
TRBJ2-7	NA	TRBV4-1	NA	CASSLYSRGTDEQYF	TGCGCCAGCAGCTTATACTCTCGGGGTACGGACGAGCAGTACTTC
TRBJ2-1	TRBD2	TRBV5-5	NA	CASSWRGLRTYNEQFF	TGTGCCAGCAGCTGGAGGGGACTAAGGACCTACAATGAGCAGTTCTTC
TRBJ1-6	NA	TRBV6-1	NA	CASAGIVNSPLHF	TGTGCCAGCGCGGGGATAGTGAATTCACCCCTCCACTTT
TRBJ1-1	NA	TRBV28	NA	CASSRTASYTEAFF	TGTGCCAGCAGCCGAACTGCGTCCTACACTGAAGCTTTCTTT
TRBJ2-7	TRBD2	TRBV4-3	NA	CASRQSGGSYEQYF	TGCGCCAGCAGGCAGAGCGGGGGGTCCTACGAGCAGTACTTC
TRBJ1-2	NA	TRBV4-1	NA	CASSPRTDYKLNYGYTF	TGCGCCAGCAGCCCCCGGACAGATTATAAGCTTAACTATGGCTACACCTTC